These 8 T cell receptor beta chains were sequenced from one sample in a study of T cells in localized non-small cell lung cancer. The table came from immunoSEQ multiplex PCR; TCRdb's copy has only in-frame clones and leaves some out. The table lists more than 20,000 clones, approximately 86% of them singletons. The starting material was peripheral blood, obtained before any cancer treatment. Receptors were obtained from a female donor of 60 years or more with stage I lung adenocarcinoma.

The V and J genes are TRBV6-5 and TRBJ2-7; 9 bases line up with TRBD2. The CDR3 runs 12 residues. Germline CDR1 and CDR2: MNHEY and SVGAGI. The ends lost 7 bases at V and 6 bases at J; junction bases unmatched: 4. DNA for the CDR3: TGTGCCAGCAAGGAGACTAGCGGCGAGCAGTACTTC. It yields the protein CASKETSGEQYF.

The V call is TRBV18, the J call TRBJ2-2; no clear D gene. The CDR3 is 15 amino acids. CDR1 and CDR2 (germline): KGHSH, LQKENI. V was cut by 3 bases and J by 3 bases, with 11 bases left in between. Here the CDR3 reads CASSPGSLYTGELFF. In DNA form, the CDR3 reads TGTGCCAGCTCACCCGGCTCTCTGTACACCGGGGAGCTGTTTTTT.

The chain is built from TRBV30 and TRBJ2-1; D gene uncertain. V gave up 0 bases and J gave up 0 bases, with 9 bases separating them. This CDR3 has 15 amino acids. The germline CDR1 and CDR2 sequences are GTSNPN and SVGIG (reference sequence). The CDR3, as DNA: TGTGCCTGGAGTGTAGAATTTAACTCCTACAATGAGCAGTTCTTC. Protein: CAWSVEFNSYNEQFF.

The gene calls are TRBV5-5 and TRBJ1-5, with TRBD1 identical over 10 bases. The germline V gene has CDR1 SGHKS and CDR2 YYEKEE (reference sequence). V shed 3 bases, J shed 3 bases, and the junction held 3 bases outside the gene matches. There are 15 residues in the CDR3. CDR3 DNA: TGTGCCAGCAGCTGGGGGACAGGGGACAATCAGCCCCAGCATTTT. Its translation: CASSWGTGDNQPQHF.

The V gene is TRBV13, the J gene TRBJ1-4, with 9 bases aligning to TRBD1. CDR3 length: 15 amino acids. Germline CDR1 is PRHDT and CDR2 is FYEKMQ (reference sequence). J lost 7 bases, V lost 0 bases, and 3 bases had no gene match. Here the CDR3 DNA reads TGTGCCAGCAGCTTAGGAGTGACAGGGGGTGAAAAACTGTTTTTT. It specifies CASSLGVTGGEKLFF.

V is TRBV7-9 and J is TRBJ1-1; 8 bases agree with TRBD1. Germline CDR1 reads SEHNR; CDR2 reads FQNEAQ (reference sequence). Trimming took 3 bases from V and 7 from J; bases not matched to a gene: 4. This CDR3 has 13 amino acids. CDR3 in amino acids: CASSFDDRGEAFF. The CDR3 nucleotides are TGTGCCAGCAGCTTTGACGACAGGGGTGAAGCTTTCTTT.

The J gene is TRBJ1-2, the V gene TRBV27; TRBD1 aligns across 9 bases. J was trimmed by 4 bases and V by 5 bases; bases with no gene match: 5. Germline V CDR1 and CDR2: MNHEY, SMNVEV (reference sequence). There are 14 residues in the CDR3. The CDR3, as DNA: TGTGCCAGCAGTCCCCGGACAGGGGCCTATGGCTACACCTTC. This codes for CASSPRTGAYGYTF.

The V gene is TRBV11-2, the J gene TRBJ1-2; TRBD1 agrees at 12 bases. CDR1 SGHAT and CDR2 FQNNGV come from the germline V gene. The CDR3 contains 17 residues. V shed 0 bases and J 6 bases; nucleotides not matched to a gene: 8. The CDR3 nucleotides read TGTGCCAGCAGCTTAGATCGGGGGACAGGGGGCAGAGATGGCTACACCTTC. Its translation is CASSLDRGTGGRDGYTF. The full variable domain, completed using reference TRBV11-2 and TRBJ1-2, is EAGVAQSPRYKIIEKRQSVAFWCNPISGHATLYWYQQILGQGPKLLIQFQNNGVVDDSQLPKDRFSAERLKGVDSTLKIQPAKLEDSAVYLCASSLDRGTGGRDGYTFGSGTRLTVV.